This TCR beta chain was identified in a study of shared clonotypes between healthy human individuals. Study-wide results and limits: Enrolling few donors narrowed the genetic and exposure-history diversity that was represented. In general, naive subsets displayed greater estimated richness than memory subsets did. Among non-shared clonotypes, generation probabilities were lower than among those shared by all four donors.

Using immunoSEQ multiplex PCR, the repertoire was profiled, and TCRdb retains in-frame clones only, with some absent. The repertoire holds about 2 million clones, with around 96% as singletons. This clone was recorded only once. Its antigen remains unknown. CDR1 and CDR2 (germline): SQVTM, ANQGSEA. V lost 2 bases to trimming and J lost 0 bases, with 11 bases between them. The CDR3 totals 15 residues. The naive CD8 fraction comprised CD45RO-negative cells positively selected for CCR7 and excluded terminally differentiated effector memory CD45RA+ cells. Caucasian adults residing in Nashville, Tennessee made up all the donors.

Sequencing input: naive CD8+ T cells sorted from blood. The rearrangement uses TRBV29-1 and TRBJ2-1; D may be TRBD2 (5 bases). The source of this sequence is a man aged 18 to 30 in good health. CDR3 sequence: CSVERGLSSYNEQFF. The DNA of the CDR3 is TGCAGCGTTGAACGGGGATTGAGCTCCTACAATGAGCAGTTCTTC.